The 11 T cell receptor beta chains in this list originate from one sample, sequenced in a study of siplizumab effects on memory and regulatory T cells. The antigens of these receptors remain unknown. Coculturing of the mixed lymphocyte reaction cells was performed at 37°C for more than five days. Sequencing was performed with immunoSEQ multiplex PCR; in TCRdb, only in-frame clones are kept and a portion is missing. The sample includes 7,500 to 8,500 clones, about two fifths of them seen just once. Sequencing used CFSE-low (dividing) CD8+ T cells sorted from an allogeneic mixed lymphocyte reaction. Every receptor here comes from a human donor in good health; the cells came from an allogeneic mixed lymphocyte reaction.

J is TRBJ2-3 and V is TRBV7-8; TRBD1 might be the D (6 bases). Germline V CDR1 and CDR2: SGHVS, FQNEAQ. CDR3 length: 14 amino acids. V lost 4 bases and J lost 4, with 12 bases in between. The CDR3 sequence is CASSSTGFPDTQYF. The CDR3 DNA follows: TGTGCCAGCAGCTCCACAGGGTTCCCAGATACGCAGTATTTT. Supplemented by reference TRBV7-8 and TRBJ2-3, the full variable domain reads GAGVSQSPRYKVAKRGQDVALRCDPISGHVSLFWYQQALGQGPEFLTYFQNEAQLDKSGLPSDRFFAERPEGSVSTLKIQRTQQEDSAVYLCASSSTGFPDTQYFGPGTRLTVL.

This clone was observed many times. The rearrangement uses TRBV19 and TRBJ2-7; no definite D call. V was pared by 1 base and J by 1 base, with 5 bases between. Germline CDR1 and CDR2: LNHDA and SQIVND (reference sequence). The CDR3 contains 13 residues. The CDR3: CASSIGPSYEQYF. The CDR3 bases are TGTGCCAGTAGTATAGGACCATCCTACGAGCAGTACTTC.

This clone has at least ten counts. This sequence joins TRBV7-3 and TRBJ2-5; 10 bases line up with TRBD2. Trimming removed 5 bases from V and 4 bases from J; junction bases left unmatched: 4. The CDR3 contains 14 residues. Germline V lookup: CDR1 SGHTA, CDR2 FQGTGA. CDR3 in amino acids: CASSLAGDVETQYF. CDR3 DNA: TGTGCCAGCAGCCTAGCGGGAGATGTAGAGACCCAGTACTTC.

This clone is medium-sized. One junction end disagrees with the germline gene, perhaps due to a read error. The chain uses TRBV7-7 and TRBJ2-1, with a weak D call TRBD2 (7 bases). CDR3 length equals 18 residues. CDR1 SSHAT and CDR2 FNYEAQ come from the germline V gene (reference sequence). The CDR3: CASSLAPLYREGYNEQFF. Here the CDR3 DNA reads TGTGCTAGCAGCTTAGCCCCCCTCTACAGGGAGGGTTACAATGAGCAGTTCTTC. Full variable domain (missing parts from reference TRBV7-7 and TRBJ2-1): GAGVSQSPRYKVTKRGQDVTLRCDPISSHATLYWYQQALGQGPEFLTYFNYEAQPDKSGLPSDRFSAERPEGSISTLTIQRTEQRDSAMYRCASSLAPLYREGYNEQFFGPGTRLTVL.

Comments on this clone: The junction does not match germline at one end; this may be a read error. Different DNA sequences within this sample yield the same CDR3. The V gene is TRBV7-2, the J gene TRBJ2-1; D not resolved. This CDR3 has 14 residues. Looked up from germline, CDR1 is SGHTA and CDR2 is FQGNSA. CDR3 in DNA: TGCGCCAGCGCGGTGACCCTCACCTACAATGAGCAGTTCTTC. Its translation: CASAVTLTYNEQFF. The entire variable domain, with the rest obtained from reference TRBV7-2 and TRBJ2-1, is as follows: GAGVSQSPSNKVTEKGKDVELRCDPISGHTALYWYRQSLGQGLEFLIYFQGNSAPDKSGLPSDRFSAERTGGSVSTLTIQRTQQEDSAVYLCASAVTLTYNEQFFGPGTRLTVL.

Within the sample, this clone is medium-sized. The chain links TRBV30 to TRBJ1-3; D gene uncertain. V was clipped by 1 base and J by 0 bases, with 4 bases between them. This CDR3 is 13 amino acids long. Looked up from germline, CDR1 is GTSNPN and CDR2 is SVGIG (reference sequence). The CDR3 here is CAWSAYSGNTIYF. CDR3 DNA: TGTGCCTGGAGTGCGTACTCTGGAAACACCATATATTTT.

The rearrangement links TRBV6-5 to TRBJ1-3, with D unclear. Germline V gives CDR1 MNHEY, CDR2 SVGAGI. The CDR3 spans 14 residues. Trimming cost V 4 bases and J 4 bases, with 11 bases left between them. CDR3 bases: TGTGCCAGCAGTTTGCGACCTGGGGGAAACACCATATATTTT. Protein product: CASSLRPGGNTIYF.

A few counts support this clone. The chain links TRBV6-6 to TRBJ2-3; 8 bases are shared with TRBD1. From germline, CDR1 is MNHNY and CDR2 SVGAGI (reference sequence). The CDR3 extends over 15 amino acids. The V gene end was trimmed by 4 bases and the J gene end by 5 bases; junction bases not matched to a gene: 8. The CDR3 DNA reads TGTGCCAGCAGTTCATACAGGGGGTTTGGAGATACGCAGTATTTT. Translation: CASSSYRGFGDTQYF.

Here the CDR3 reads CASSQDPGGADGYTF. CDR3 DNA: TGCGCCAGCAGCCAAGATCCGGGGGGGGCCGATGGCTACACCTTC. V gene TRBV4-3 combines with J gene TRBJ1-2, with TRBD1 as a possible D gene (6 bases). V was trimmed by 0 bases and J by 6 bases, leaving 14 bases between them. Germline V gene data show CDR1 as LGHNA and CDR2 as YSLEER. The CDR3 loop spans 15 amino acids.

The gene calls are TRBV6-9 and TRBJ2-7; 8 positions agree with TRBD1. Germline assignment: CDR1 MNHGY and CDR2 SVAAGI. This CDR3 region has 13 residues. The V segment lost 5 bases and the J segment 1 base; nucleotides outside the gene matches: 1. In nucleotides, the CDR3 is TGTGCCAGCAGTCACAGGGGGTCCTACGAGCAGTACTTC. Its translation: CASSHRGSYEQYF.

In its sample, this clone is medium-sized. The chain has TRBV21-1 and TRBJ2-7; the table names TRBD2, a call not compared with the DNA. TRBV21-1 is described as a pseudogene. CDR3 length: 15 residues. The CDR3 sequence is CASNQLAELSYEQYF. Written as DNA, the CDR3 is TGTGCCAGCAACCAACTAGCGGAACTCTCCTACGAGCAGTACTTC.